These 9 T cell receptor beta chains originate from one sample sequenced in a study of blood T cells in healthy people across ages. The use of a sample-barcoded 5' primer and a J-beta primer mix characterized a second PCR of roughly 6 to 11 cycles. TCRdb re-called the 5' RACE reads through MiXCR, storing one row per CDR3 protein. This table holds 1.6 million or so distinct CDR3 sequences, roughly 30% found once. Sequenced: blood. Receptor source: a woman aged 30 to 39 in good health.

This sequence joins TRBV20-1 and TRBJ2-3; TRBD2 agrees at 9 bases. V dropped 5 bases and J dropped 2; count of bases not matched to a gene: 11. Germline CDR1 reads DFQATT; CDR2 reads SNEGSKA (reference sequence). The CDR3 contains 16 residues. The CDR3 DNA follows: TGCAGTGCTTCAATCCTGACTAGCGGATACACAGATACGCAGTATTTT. It is translated as CSASILTSGYTDTQYF.

This clonotype was counted a few times. The chain links TRBV7-6 to TRBJ2-4; 8 nucleotides line up with TRBD2. The germline V gene encodes CDR1 SGHVS and CDR2 FNYEAQ. The CDR3 is made up of 22 amino acids. V lost 3 bases, J lost 0 bases, and 22 bases stayed unmatched. The CDR3 is CASSFLGRGAFRAFLAKNIQYF. CDR3 nucleotides: TGTGCCAGCAGCTTCTTAGGGCGGGGGGCCTTTCGCGCGTTTCTAGCCAAAAACATTCAGTACTTC.

This clonotype was counted a single time. The chain uses TRBV2 and TRBJ2-7; D not certain. This CDR3 region has 15 residues. Germline lookup yields CDR1 SNHLY and CDR2 FYNNEI. The V end was cut by 4 bases, the J end by 3 bases, with 16 bases between. The CDR3 region has the DNA TGTGCCAGCAGTGCGATCGGTGCCCCTTTCTACGAGCAGTACTTC. This codes for CASSAIGAPFYEQYF.

The chain links TRBV3-1 to TRBJ2-1; 13 bases map to TRBD2. Germline V gene data show CDR1 as LGHDT and CDR2 as YNNKEL (reference sequence). The CDR3 length is 17 residues. V trimming: 3 bases; J trimming: 2 bases; junction bases outside the gene matches: 4. The CDR3 region is CASSHPTSGRPYNEQFF. The CDR3 coding sequence is TGTGCCAGCAGCCACCCGACTAGCGGGAGGCCCTACAATGAGCAGTTCTTC.

Only a few counts were recorded for this clonotype. CDR3 DNA: TGCGCCAGCAGCCAACGGACAGTGGGCAATCAGCCCCAGCATTTT. Translation: CASSQRTVGNQPQHF. The J gene is TRBJ1-5, the V gene TRBV4-1; D is possibly TRBD1 (6 bases). V lost 2 bases, J lost 2 bases, and 10 bases lay in between. Germline lookup yields CDR1 MGHRA and CDR2 YSYEKL. The CDR3 runs to 15 residues.

The rearrangement joins TRBV5-1 to TRBJ2-3; tentatively, D is TRBD2 (5 bases). Trimming pared 0 bases from V and 4 bases from J, leaving 12 bases between. CDR3 length: 15 residues. Germline V gene data show CDR1 as SGHRS and CDR2 as YFSETQ. The CDR3 region is CASSLAGRFPDTQYF. The CDR3 DNA is TGCGCCAGCAGCTTGGCGGGAAGGTTTCCAGATACGCAGTATTTT. The full variable domain, completed using reference TRBV5-1 and TRBJ2-3, is KAGVTQTPRYLIKTRGQQVTLSCSPISGHRSVSWYQQTPGQGLQFLFEYFSETQRNKGNFPGRFSGRQFSNSRSEMNVSTLELGDSALYLCASSLAGRFPDTQYFGPGTRLTVL.

In regard to this clonotype: One end of the junction is discordant with germline, which a read error may explain. The chain uses TRBV7-9 and TRBJ2-1; no reliable D call. Germline V CDR1 and CDR2: SEHNR, FQNEAQ (reference sequence). The CDR3 is made up of 14 amino acids. The CDR3 DNA reads TGTGCCAGCACCTTAGGGCCAGCATACAATGAGCAGTTCTTC. It translates to CASTLGPAYNEQFF.

This chain links TRBV20-1 with TRBJ2-2; a possible D gene is TRBD2 (6 bases). In germline, CDR1 is DFQATT, CDR2 SNEGSKA (reference sequence). V was clipped by 5 bases and J by 1 base, with 14 bases between them. This CDR3 is 15 amino acids long. The CDR3 reads CSAPSAGLNTGELFF. DNA of the CDR3: TGCAGTGCTCCTTCAGCGGGCCTGAACACCGGGGAGCTGTTTTTT.

This clonotype was counted many times. The chain joins TRBV29-1 to TRBJ2-1; TRBD2 matches 11 bases. J lost 4 bases, V lost 8 bases, and 10 bases had no gene match. This CDR3 has 15 residues. CDR1 SQVTM and CDR2 ANQGSEA come from the germline V gene. This CDR3 reads CSTRLAGMRYNEQFF. As DNA, the CDR3 is TGCAGCACCAGACTAGCGGGGATGAGATACAATGAGCAGTTCTTC.